The text below deals with one TCR beta chain. This clonotype was counted many times. Its antigen is still unknown. Qualities for individual bases were not recorded, and no much larger clone is one base off. The library was generated by 5' RACE. Sequencer: NextSeq 500. The TCR library protocol attached a unique molecular identifier to each TCR cDNA molecule to allow correction of PCR and sequencing errors. In the paper's pipeline: TCR identification, UMI-based error correction and CDR3 extraction were all carried out with Decombinator tools. Expanded TCRs were defined as those above a frequency of 2 per 1,000, corresponding to the top 1% of the tumor frequency distribution. Each repertoire was subsampled 100 times to 5,000 TCRs, after which Renyi diversity was computed with the R vegan package. To build CDR3 similarity networks, amino acid triplet string-kernel similarity was used, and CDR3s were connected when their pairwise similarity was above 0.82. TCRdb reran the public reads through fastp at Q25 and MiXCR, keeping productive beta chains. Every entry covers one CDR3 protein and lists the most common genes and DNA from its rows. The V and J calls shown here were made by TCRdb, not taken from the authors' results. Across this sample there are about 27,000 distinct CDR3 sequences, with 5.4% seen only once. The ten largest clonotypes hold 24% of the sample.

CDR1 and CDR2, per the germline V gene, are ENHRY and SYGVKD. From the cysteine up to the phenylalanine, the CDR3 has a length of 15 residues. Left in the record is the CDR3 DNA by itself, 45 bases read in frame from the first base. V is trimmed back by 3 bases and J by 4 bases, and the junction contains 4 bases that no gene match accounts for. The time point label here, explained by the study, means: blood at routine non-recurrence follow-up after resection. Without any cell sorting, TCR sequencing was performed on whole RNA extracted either from tumor and nontumor lung tissue or from cryopreserved PBMC samples. Patients were selected for TCR sequencing only if sufficient RNA was available from at least two tumor regions. The sample comes from a study of spatial heterogeneity in lung cancer (dated by TCRdb to between 2019 and 2020). About the full investigation: Samples were obtained from 72 patients with early-stage, untreated non-small cell lung cancer from the lung TRACERx cohort. Follow-up PBMC samples were sequenced whenever available, with the median time to follow-up being around two years after resection. Beta-chain transcripts were consistently detected in greater numbers than alpha-chain transcripts, which likely reflected higher beta-chain transcript abundance. In the raw uncorrected reads, each unique combination of TCR and UMI appeared more than ten times on average. TCR alpha and beta repertoires were quantitatively compared across multiple tumor regions, matched nontumor lung and blood in non-small cell lung cancer. The study linked features of the TCR repertoire to counts of nonsynonymous mutations, which were determined by whole-exome sequencing of tumor tissue. At surgery, both alpha and beta chains were TCR-sequenced in 200 to 250 tumor regions, 64 matched nontumor lung samples and a few dozen PBMC samples.

General study outcomes and caveats: Comparisons of baseline and follow-up blood repertoires included only approximately 13 patients. Additional single-cell paired TCR alpha and beta sequencing was considered necessary to confirm, at a functional level, the hypothesis that regional TCRs recognize regional mutations. Ubiquitous expanded tumor TCRs were found in blood more often at tumor resection than at routine follow-up.

This TCR was sampled from a female donor with early-stage non-small cell lung cancer. Here the chain combines TRBV10-3 and TRBJ2-3; 10 central bases correspond to TRBD2. This material consisted of PBMCs, taken at follow-up. The CDR3 corresponds to CAISEAGGLADTQYF. The DNA sequence reads TGTGCCATCAGTGAAGCGGGAGGGTTAGCAGATACGCAGTATTTT.